This entry describes one T cell receptor (beta chain). In the study's own analysis: Estimates of nucleated cell counts were drawn from the amplification of reference gene primers. Method: immunoSEQ multiplex PCR; TCRdb's copy keeps in-frame clones and lacks some. The DNA was the basis for D and trimming; V, J and clone size are from that table. The sample holds some 120,000 clones, 70% to 90% seen once. The data originate from a study of blood T cell repertoires in COVID-19. Study information: Italy, Spain and the United States were the sources of the convalescent and acute COVID-19 samples. The cDNA or gDNA used as material had been derived from T cells, B-cell-depleted T cells, or PBMCs.

This sequence was found in a woman aged 55-70 years with acute or convalescent COVID-19. The material sequenced was peripheral blood.

The CDR3: CAWNIGLDNEQFF. CDR3 sequence (DNA): TGTGCCTGGAACATTGGCCTAGATAATGAGCAGTTCTTC. The chain links TRBV30 to TRBJ2-1, with D uncertain. The CDR3 consists of 13 residues. Between the trimmed V and J ends, which lost 4 bases and 7 bases, there was a span of 14 bases. Germline CDR1 reads GTSNPN; CDR2 reads SVGIG (reference sequence).